This T cell receptor (beta chain) was obtained from a study of identical twins. Findings and limits, study-wide: Not following the same donors, the study drew its conclusions from cross-sectional statistical analysis. A lower insertion count was a feature of abundant cord blood beta clonotypes, with no such feature in memory repertoires. Alpha sequences out of frame and shared by twins had excess low generation probability.

cDNA carried unique molecular identifiers, and a universal primer site was added by template switching. Each CDR3 protein gets one entry after TCRdb re-called the 5' RACE reads with MiXCR. The sample records a few hundred thousand distinct CDR3 sequences, 9.6% being singletons. The germline gives CDR1 KGHSH, CDR2 LQKENI. The CDR3 length is 14 residues. Trimming took 7 bases from V and 4 from J, leaving 13 bases between them. A note on this clonotype: Antigen specificity is unknown.

These data were also reused for a study on yellow fever vaccine responses in identical twins.

The V and J genes are TRBV18 and TRBJ2-2; D not certain. This TCR was sampled from a woman younger than 35 in good health. Sequencing was performed on PBMCs. The CDR3, as DNA: TGTGCCAGCTATCACGATATAGCCACCGGGGAGCTGTTTTTT. This codes for CASYHDIATGELFF. The variable domain in full, completed from reference TRBV18 and TRBJ2-2, reads NAGVMQNPRHLVRRRGQEARLRCSPMKGHSHVYWYRQLPEEGLKFMVYLQKENIIDESGMPKERFSAEFPKEGPSILRIQQVVRGDSAAYFCASYHDIATGELFFGEGSRLTVL.